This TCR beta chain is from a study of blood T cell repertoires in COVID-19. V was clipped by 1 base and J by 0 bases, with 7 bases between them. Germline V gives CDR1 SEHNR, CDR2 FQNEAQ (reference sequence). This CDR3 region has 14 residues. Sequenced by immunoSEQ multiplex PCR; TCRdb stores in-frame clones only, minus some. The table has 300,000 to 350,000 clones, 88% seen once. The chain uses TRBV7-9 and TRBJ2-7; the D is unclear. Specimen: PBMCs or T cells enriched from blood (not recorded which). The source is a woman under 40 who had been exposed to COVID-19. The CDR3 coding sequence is TGTGCCAGCAGCTTAGAGCCTACCTCCTACGAGCAGTACTTC. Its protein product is CASSLEPTSYEQYF. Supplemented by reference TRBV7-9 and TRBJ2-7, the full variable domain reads DTGVSQNPRHKITKRGQNVTFRCDPISEHNRLYWYRQTLGQGPEFLTYFQNEAQLEKSRLLSDRFSAERPKGSFSTLEIQRTEQGDSAMYLCASSLEPTSYEQYFGPGTRLTVT.